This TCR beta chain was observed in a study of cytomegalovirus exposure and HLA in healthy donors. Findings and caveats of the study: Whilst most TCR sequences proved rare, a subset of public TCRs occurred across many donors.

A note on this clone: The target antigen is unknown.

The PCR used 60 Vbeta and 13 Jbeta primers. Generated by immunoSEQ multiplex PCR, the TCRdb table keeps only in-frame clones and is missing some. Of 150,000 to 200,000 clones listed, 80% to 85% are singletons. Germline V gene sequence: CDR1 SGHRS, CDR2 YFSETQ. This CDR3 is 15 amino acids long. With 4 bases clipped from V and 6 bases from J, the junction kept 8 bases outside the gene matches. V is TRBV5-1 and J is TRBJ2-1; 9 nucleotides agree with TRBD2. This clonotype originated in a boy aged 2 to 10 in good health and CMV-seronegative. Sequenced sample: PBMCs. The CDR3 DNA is TGCGCCAGCAGCCTCGGGACTAGCAGCTCCAATGAGCAGTTCTTC. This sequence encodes CASSLGTSSSNEQFF.